This T cell receptor beta chain was captured in a study of shared clonotypes between healthy human individuals. At the level of the study: There were three CD4 naive, three CD4 memory, two CD8 naive and one CD8 memory plates per donor. Regarding the study as a whole: The small donor group covered limited genetic and exposure diversity. Generation probabilities of non-shared clonotypes were lower (relative to those shared by all four donors).

TCRdb's table, derived via immunoSEQ multiplex PCR, lists solely in-frame clones and lacks some. The sample has more than 600,000 clones; about 90% are singletons. Naive-designated CD8 cells lacked CD45RO, were positively enriched for CCR7, and omitted terminally differentiated effector memory CD45RA+ cells. All the donors were Caucasian adults who lived in Nashville, Tennessee. Regarding this clone: What it binds is not known.

Germline V gives CDR1 SGHAT, CDR2 FQNNGV. V lost 3 bases and J lost 2; bases outside the gene matches: 3. The CDR3 is 14 residues long. This TCR was recovered from a man aged 25-45 years in good health. This chain uses TRBV11-2 with TRBJ2-7; 8 nucleotides line up with TRBD2. Sequenced sample: naive CD8+ T cells sorted from blood. The CDR3 here is CASSFGLATYEQYF. Here the CDR3 DNA reads TGTGCCAGCAGCTTCGGACTAGCCACCTACGAGCAGTACTTC.